These T cell receptor beta chains were read from a single sample in a study of blood T cells in healthy people across ages. TCRdb reprocessed the 5' RACE reads with MiXCR, giving one entry per CDR3 protein. The table includes some 1.5 million distinct CDR3 sequences, 28% detected once. Sequencing was carried out using blood. These receptors were taken from a woman aged 30 to 39 in good health. Both conserved end residues are part of each CDR3. The D gene is left open where the match is weak. Size values are once, few and many counts, or a class for expanded clones, and some rows have none.

D	V	J	size	DNA	CDR3
NA	TRBV10-3	TRBJ2-7	many	TGTGCCATCAGTGAGTCGCACCTCTACGAGCAGTACTTC	CAISESHLYEQYF
NA	TRBV4-1	TRBJ2-3	NA	TGCGCCAGCAGCCAACCTCTCGTCCAAAGCACAGATACGCAGTATTTT	CASSQPLVQSTDTQYF
NA	TRBV15	TRBJ2-5	few	TGTGCCACCAGCTACGACAGGGGAGGGGAGACCCAGTACTTC	CATSYDRGGETQYF
NA	TRBV12-3/TRBV12-4	TRBJ1-5	many	TGTGCCAGCAGACCTGGGTTGCTAAATCAGCCCCAGCATTTT	CASRPGLLNQPQHF
TRBD2	TRBV29-1	TRBJ2-7	few	TGCAGCGTTGGCAGAACTAGCGGGGGGATCGAGCAGTACTTC	CSVGRTSGGIEQYF
NA	TRBV29-1	TRBJ2-6	many	TGCAGCGTTGCCGGACTGTACTCTGGGGCCAACGTCCTGACTTTC	CSVAGLYSGANVLTF
NA	TRBV11-2	TRBJ2-4	many	TGTGCCAGCAGCTTCCAGAACATTCAGTACTTC	CASSFQNIQYF
NA	TRBV12-3/TRBV12-4	TRBJ2-5	many	TGTGCCAGCAGTTCGGGCAGGCGAGAGACCCAGTACTTC	CASSSGRRETQYF
TRBD2	TRBV28	TRBJ2-1	few	TGTGCCAGCAGTTTAACCCTGTCCCCCACCAAGACTAGCGGGGGGGCTAGGTCCTACAATGAGCAGTTCTTC	CASSLTLSPTKTSGGARSYNEQFF
NA	TRBV5-1	TRBJ1-1	NA	TGCGCCAGCAGACTACAGGGAGGGTCTGAAGCTTTCTTT	CASRLQGGSEAFF
TRBD1	TRBV10-3	TRBJ2-7	NA	TGTGCCATCAGTAACCTTGGACAGGAATCCTACGAGCAGTACTTC	CAISNLGQESYEQYF
NA	TRBV13	TRBJ2-1	NA	TGTGCCAGCAGCCAAGCCTACGGTGAGGTCTCCTACAATGAGCAGTTCTTC	CASSQAYGEVSYNEQFF
TRBD2	TRBV5-1	TRBJ2-1	few	TGCGCCAGCAGCTTGGCGGGGGAGGGGCACAATGAGCAGTTCTTC	CASSLAGEGHNEQFF
NA	TRBV18	TRBJ2-5	NA	TGTGCCAGCTCACGGACAGCGATGGGAGAGACCCAGTACTTC	CASSRTAMGETQYF
TRBD2	TRBV20-1	TRBJ2-1	many	TGCAGTGCTAGAGACCCTTTATGGCTAGCGGGAGGGCCGAATGAGCAGTTCTTC	CSARDPLWLAGGPNEQFF
TRBD1	TRBV5-1	TRBJ2-7	NA	TGCGCCAGCAGCTCCCGGACAGGGTCCCACGAGCAGTACTTC	CASSSRTGSHEQYF
TRBD2	TRBV18	TRBJ2-5	few	TGTGCCAGCTCACCAGGAGCGGGGGGGCCCGCGGAGACCCAGTACTTC	CASSPGAGGPAETQYF
NA	TRBV5-1	TRBJ2-5	many	TGCGCCAGCAGCTTAGAGGGGATGGAAGAGACCCAGTACTTC	CASSLEGMEETQYF
NA	TRBV11-2	TRBJ1-5	many	TGTGCCAGCAGCTTAACGGATAGCAATCAGCCCCAGCATTTT	CASSLTDSNQPQHF
NA	TRBV10-3	TRBJ2-1	many	TGTGCCATCAGTGACCCTGGCAGGGACTACAATGAGCAGTTCTTC	CAISDPGRDYNEQFF
TRBD1	TRBV12-3/TRBV12-4	TRBJ1-2	few	TGTGCCAGCAGTTTCACGGGACAGGGGGGAGGTGGCTACACCTTC	CASSFTGQGGGGYTF
NA	TRBV11-2	TRBJ2-5	few	TGTGCCAGCAGGAGAGGGGTAGGGGAGACCCAGTACTTC	CASRRGVGETQYF
NA	TRBV2	TRBJ1-6	few	TGTGCCAGCAATGGGATCGAGGGCCGGAATTCACCCCTCCACTTT	CASNGIEGRNSPLHF
NA	TRBV7-2	TRBJ1-1	once	TGTGCCAACAGCTTAGTCGCCCTACTGGGCACTGAAGCTTTCTTT	CANSLVALLGTEAFF
NA	TRBV7-2	TRBJ2-3	few	TGTGCCAGCAGCTGGGCGAGGTCGGGGTTCACAGATACGCAGTATTTT	CASSWARSGFTDTQYF
NA	TRBV4-1	TRBJ1-1	NA	TGCGCCAGCAGCCTCCCAAAGGGGACCTTTAAGAACACTGAAGCTTTCTTT	CASSLPKGTFKNTEAFF
TRBD1	TRBV7-9	TRBJ2-5	NA	TGTGCCAGCAGCCTACCTCCAGACAGGGTTCATTTTGCCCAGTACTTC	CASSLPPDRVHFAQYF
NA	TRBV20-1	TRBJ1-4	NA	TGCAGTGTTCGACCGCGATTACTCGCAACTAATGAAAAACTGTTTTTT	CSVRPRLLATNEKLFF
NA	TRBV12-5	TRBJ2-3	many	TGTGCTAGTGGTTTGTCTTCGACAGACACAGATACGCAGTATTTT	CASGLSSTDTDTQYF
NA	TRBV27	TRBJ1-2	NA	TGTGCCAGCAGTCCCGGTGGGAGGGGCCTCCGCTATGGCTACACCTTC	CASSPGGRGLRYGYTF
TRBD2	TRBV11-2	TRBJ2-5	few	TGTGCCAGCAGTTCACTAGCGGACGAAGTGGGGACCCAGTACTTC	CASSSLADEVGTQYF
TRBD2	TRBV12-3/TRBV12-4	TRBJ2-1	few	TGTGCCAGCAGTTTACGGAGCGGGAGCGGTGGGGAGCAGTTCTTC	CASSLRSGSGGEQFF
TRBD1	TRBV20-1	TRBJ1-2	few	TGCAGTGCCAACCCGGACAGGGGGGTCTATGGCTACACCTTC	CSANPDRGVYGYTF
TRBD1	TRBV5-1	TRBJ1-2	NA	TGCGCCAGCAACCCGGCGGGACAGACAAACTATGGCTACACCTTC	CASNPAGQTNYGYTF
TRBD1	TRBV28	TRBJ2-7	NA	TGTGCCAGCAGTTTCACAGGGGGCAGCAACGAGCAGTACTTC	CASSFTGGSNEQYF
NA	TRBV20-1	TRBJ1-6	few	TGCAGTGCTAGGAGGCCCGGAAATTCACCCCTCCACTTT	CSARRPGNSPLHF
TRBD1	TRBV6-5	TRBJ2-7	NA	TGTGCCAGCCAGGGACAGGGTCGGGACGAGCAGTACTTC	CASQGQGRDEQYF
NA	TRBV5-1	TRBJ1-6	few	TGCGCCAGCAGCTTGGAGGGAGATAATTCACCCCTCCACTTT	CASSLEGDNSPLHF
NA	TRBV29-1	TRBJ2-3	NA	TGCAGCGTTGCATCGCAGAGTAGCACAGATACGCAGTATTTT	CSVASQSSTDTQYF
NA	TRBV9	TRBJ1-1	many	TGTGCCAGCAGCGTAGGTATGAACACTGAAGCTTTCTTT	CASSVGMNTEAFF
NA	TRBV6-5	TRBJ2-2	NA	TGTGCCAGCAGGCCCCCTACGGGCACCGGGGAGCTGTTTTTT	CASRPPTGTGELFF
NA	TRBV2	TRBJ2-7	NA	TGTGCCAGCAAGTCGGGACACCTCTACGAGCAGTACTTC	CASKSGHLYEQYF
NA	TRBV18	TRBJ2-7	NA	TGTGCCAGCTCACCTAACAGGGACCTGTACGAGCAGTACTTC	CASSPNRDLYEQYF
TRBD2	TRBV28	TRBJ2-1	few	TGTGCCAGCAAGTTTTCGGGGGGGCCTAGGAGTGAGCAGTTCTTC	CASKFSGGPRSEQFF
TRBD2	TRBV7-2	TRBJ2-3	few	TGTGCCAGCAGCTTTAGCGGGAGGGCACATTCTAGCACAGATACGCAGTATTTT	CASSFSGRAHSSTDTQYF
NA	TRBV4-3	TRBJ2-7	few	TGCGCCAGCAGCCAAGATTATCCAGGGGCGTCCTACGAGCAGTACTTC	CASSQDYPGASYEQYF
NA	TRBV5-1	TRBJ2-5	NA	TGCGCCAGCAGCTTACGGACAGACGAGACCCAGTACTTC	CASSLRTDETQYF
NA	TRBV5-1	TRBJ2-7	NA	TGCGCCAGCAGCTTTCGCGACAGCCCGGAGGAGTACTTC	CASSFRDSPEEYF
NA	TRBV6-2/TRBV6-3	TRBJ2-5	NA	TGTGCCGGCAGCCGGAGGACAGTTGGAGAAGAGGCCCAGTACTTC	CAGSRRTVGEEAQYF
TRBD2	TRBV14	TRBJ2-1	few	TGTGCCAGCAGCCAATATTGGGGGGGTGGCCCTAATGAGCAGTTCTTC	CASSQYWGGGPNEQFF
NA	TRBV28	TRBJ2-1	NA	TGTGCCAGCAGTTTAATAACGAGTGGCTACAATGAGCAGTTCTTC	CASSLITSGYNEQFF
NA	TRBV10-3	TRBJ2-7	many	TGTGCCATCAGTGAGCCGGAACGGGTCTCCTACGAGCAGTACTTC	CAISEPERVSYEQYF
TRBD1	TRBV24-1	TRBJ2-4	NA	TGTGCCACCAGTGATTTATGGGGACAGGGGGCAAAAAATCTAGCCAAAAACATTCAGTACTTC	CATSDLWGQGAKNLAKNIQYF
NA	TRBV6-2/TRBV6-3	TRBJ2-1	few	TGTGCCAGCAGTTACAGTACGTGGGGCTACAATGAGCAGTTCTTC	CASSYSTWGYNEQFF
TRBD1	TRBV20-1	TRBJ2-7	NA	TGCAGTGCTAGTCAGGGGGAAGGTTGCTACGAGCAGTACTTC	CSASQGEGCYEQYF